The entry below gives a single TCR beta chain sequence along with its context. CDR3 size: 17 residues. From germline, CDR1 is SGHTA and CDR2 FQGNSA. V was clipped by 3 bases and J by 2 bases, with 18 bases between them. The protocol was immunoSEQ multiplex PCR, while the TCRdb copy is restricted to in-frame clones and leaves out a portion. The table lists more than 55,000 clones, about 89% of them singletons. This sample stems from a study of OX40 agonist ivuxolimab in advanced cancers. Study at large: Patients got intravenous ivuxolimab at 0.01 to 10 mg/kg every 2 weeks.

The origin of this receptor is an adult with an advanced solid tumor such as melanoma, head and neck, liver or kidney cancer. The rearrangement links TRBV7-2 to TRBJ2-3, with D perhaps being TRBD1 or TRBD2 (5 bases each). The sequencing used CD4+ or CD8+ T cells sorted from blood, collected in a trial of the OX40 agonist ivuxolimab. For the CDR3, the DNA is TGTGCCAGCAGCTTGAGGGGATCCCCACGAACCACAGATACGCAGTATTTT. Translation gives CASSLRGSPRTTDTQYF.